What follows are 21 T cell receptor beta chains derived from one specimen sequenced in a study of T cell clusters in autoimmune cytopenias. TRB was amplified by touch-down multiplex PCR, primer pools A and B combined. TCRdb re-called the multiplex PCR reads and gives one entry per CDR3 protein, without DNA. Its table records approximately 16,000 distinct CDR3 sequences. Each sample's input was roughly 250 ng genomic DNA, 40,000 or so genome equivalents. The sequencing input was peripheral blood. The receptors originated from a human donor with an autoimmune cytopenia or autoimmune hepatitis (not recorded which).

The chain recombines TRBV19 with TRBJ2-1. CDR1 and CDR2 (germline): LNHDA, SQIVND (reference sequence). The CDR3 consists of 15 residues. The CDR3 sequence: CASSIDRLQSNEQFF.

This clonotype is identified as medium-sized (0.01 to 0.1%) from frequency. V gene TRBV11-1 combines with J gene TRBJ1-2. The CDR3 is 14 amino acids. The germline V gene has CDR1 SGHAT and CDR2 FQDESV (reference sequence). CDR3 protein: CASSSGNLRYGYTF.

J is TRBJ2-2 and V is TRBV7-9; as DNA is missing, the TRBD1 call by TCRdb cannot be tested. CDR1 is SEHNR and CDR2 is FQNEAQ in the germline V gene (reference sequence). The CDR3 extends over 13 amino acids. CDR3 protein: CASSPRRTGELFF.

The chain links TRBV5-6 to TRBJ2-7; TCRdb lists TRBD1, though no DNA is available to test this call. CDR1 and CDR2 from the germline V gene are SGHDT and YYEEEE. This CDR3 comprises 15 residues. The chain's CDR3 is CASSSWDRANYEQYF.

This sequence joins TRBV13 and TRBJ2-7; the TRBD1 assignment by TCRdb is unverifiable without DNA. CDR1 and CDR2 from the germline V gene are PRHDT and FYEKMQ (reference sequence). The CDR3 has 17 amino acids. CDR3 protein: CASSKGISDSATYEQYF.

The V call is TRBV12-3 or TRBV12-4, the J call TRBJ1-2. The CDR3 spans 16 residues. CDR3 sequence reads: CASSLASRVSDYGYTF.

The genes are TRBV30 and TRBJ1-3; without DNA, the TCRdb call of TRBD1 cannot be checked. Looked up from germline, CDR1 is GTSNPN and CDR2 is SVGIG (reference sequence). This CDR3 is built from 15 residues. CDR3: CAWRPTGGAGNTIYF.

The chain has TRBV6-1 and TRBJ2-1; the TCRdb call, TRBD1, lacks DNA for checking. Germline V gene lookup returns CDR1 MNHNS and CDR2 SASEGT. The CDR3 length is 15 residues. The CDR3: CASGPDRSSYNEQFF.

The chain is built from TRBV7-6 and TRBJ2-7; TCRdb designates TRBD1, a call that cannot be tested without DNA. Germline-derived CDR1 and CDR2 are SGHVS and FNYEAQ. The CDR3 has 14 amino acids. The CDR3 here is CASSPRTGLYEQYF.

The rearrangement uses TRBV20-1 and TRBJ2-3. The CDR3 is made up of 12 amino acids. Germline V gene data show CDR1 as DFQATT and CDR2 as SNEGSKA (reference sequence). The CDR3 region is CSARVATDTQYF.

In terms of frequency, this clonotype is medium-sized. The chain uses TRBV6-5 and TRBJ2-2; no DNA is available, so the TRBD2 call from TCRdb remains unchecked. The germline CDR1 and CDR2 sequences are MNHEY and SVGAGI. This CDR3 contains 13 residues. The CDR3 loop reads CASSYGGNGELFF.

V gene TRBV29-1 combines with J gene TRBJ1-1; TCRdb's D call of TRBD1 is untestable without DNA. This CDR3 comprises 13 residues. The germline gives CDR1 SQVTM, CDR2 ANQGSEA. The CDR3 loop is CSVQRQVNTEAFF.

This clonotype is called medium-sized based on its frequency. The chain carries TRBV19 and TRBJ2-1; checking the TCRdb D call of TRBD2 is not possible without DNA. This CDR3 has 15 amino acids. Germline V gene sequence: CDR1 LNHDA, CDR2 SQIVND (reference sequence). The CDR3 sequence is CASSIRAGGDNEQFF. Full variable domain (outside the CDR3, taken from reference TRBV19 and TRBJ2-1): DGGITQSPKYLFRKEGQNVTLSCEQNLNHDAMYWYRQDPGQGLRLIYYSQIVNDFQKGDIAEGYSVSREKKESFPLTVTSAQKNPTAFYLCASSIRAGGDNEQFFGPGTRLTVL.

This CDR3 reads CASSLIAGAPGELFF. This chain connects TRBV27 to TRBJ2-2; TCRdb's D call, TRBD2, is unchecked because there is no DNA. There are 15 residues in the CDR3. Looked up from germline, CDR1 is MNHEY and CDR2 is SMNVEV (reference sequence).

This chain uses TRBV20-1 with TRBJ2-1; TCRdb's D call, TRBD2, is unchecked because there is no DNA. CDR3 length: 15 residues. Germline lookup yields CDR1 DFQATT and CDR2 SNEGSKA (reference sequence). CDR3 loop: CSASPTSGRIHEQFF.

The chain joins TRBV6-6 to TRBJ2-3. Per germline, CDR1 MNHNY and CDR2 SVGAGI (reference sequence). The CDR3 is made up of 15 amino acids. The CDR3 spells CASSYSLTFTGTQYF.

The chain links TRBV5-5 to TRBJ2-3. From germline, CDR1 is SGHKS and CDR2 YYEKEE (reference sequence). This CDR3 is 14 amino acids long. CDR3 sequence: CASSLDGGSDTQYF.

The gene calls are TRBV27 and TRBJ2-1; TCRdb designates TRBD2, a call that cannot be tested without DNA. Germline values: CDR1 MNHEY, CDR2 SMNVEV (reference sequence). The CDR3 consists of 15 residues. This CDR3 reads CASSLGGGRSSEQFF.

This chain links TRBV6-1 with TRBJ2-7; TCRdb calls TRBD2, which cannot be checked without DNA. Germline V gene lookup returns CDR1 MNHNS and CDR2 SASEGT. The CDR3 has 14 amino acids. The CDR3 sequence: CASMPGGIPLEQYF.

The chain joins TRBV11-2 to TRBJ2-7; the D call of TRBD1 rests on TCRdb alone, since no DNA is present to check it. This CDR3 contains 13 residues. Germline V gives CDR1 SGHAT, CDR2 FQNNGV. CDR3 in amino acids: CASSSRGNYEQYF.

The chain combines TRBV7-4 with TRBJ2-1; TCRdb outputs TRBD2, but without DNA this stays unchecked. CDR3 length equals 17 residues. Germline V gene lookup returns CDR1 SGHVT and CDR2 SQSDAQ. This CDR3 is CASSLLAGPYSYNEQFF.